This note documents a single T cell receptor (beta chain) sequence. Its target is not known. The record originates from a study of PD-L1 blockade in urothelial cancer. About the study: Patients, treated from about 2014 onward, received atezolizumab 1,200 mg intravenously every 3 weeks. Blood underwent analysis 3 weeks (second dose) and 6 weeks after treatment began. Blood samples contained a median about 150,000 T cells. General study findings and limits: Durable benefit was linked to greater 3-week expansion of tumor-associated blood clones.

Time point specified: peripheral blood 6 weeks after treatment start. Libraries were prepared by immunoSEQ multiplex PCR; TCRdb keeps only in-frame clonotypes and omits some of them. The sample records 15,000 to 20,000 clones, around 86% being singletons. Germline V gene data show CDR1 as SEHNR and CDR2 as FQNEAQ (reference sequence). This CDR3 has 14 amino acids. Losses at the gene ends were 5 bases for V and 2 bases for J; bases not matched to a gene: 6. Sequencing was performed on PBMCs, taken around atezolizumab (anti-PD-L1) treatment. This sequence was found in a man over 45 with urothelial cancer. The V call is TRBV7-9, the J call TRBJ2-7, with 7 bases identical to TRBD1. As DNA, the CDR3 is TGTGCCAGCAGCCGAGACAGGGTCCCCTACGAGCAGTACTTC. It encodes CASSRDRVPYEQYF.